The TCR beta chain described here comes from a study of monozygotic twins with inflammatory bowel disease (dated by TCRdb to about 2019). About the study as a whole: In total, about 30 monozygotic twin pairs made up the full study: 19 Danish pairs, all IBD-discordant, plus nine German pairs, of which four were IBD-concordant and five were IBD-discordant. Disease-associated traits were sought mainly through comparisons between IBD patients and their genetically identical healthy co-twins within discordant pairs. Each individual had, on average, about 151 000 unique TCRalpha sequences and 181 000 unique TCRbeta sequences available for analysis.

Including cysteine and phenylalanine, the CDR3 has 15 amino acids. There is no recorded DNA. CDR1 and CDR2 are read off the germline V gene (reference sequence) as LGHDT and YNNKEL. Receptor amplification or capture employed 5' RACE. Each TCR library was prepared from roughly 3.5 ug of total RNA. For each sample, cDNA synthesis was carried out in eight separate reactions using SMARTScribe reverse transcriptase. During cDNA synthesis, template switching introduced unique molecular identifiers that contained a 6-nucleotide sample barcode. TCRalpha and TCRbeta cDNA was amplified in two nested PCRs of 16 and 9 cycles, and bead purification was carried out after each PCR. Before amplification, the cDNA was treated with uracil DNA-glycosylase and purified using the QIAquick PCR purification kit. The second PCR added Illumina TruSeq-compatible adapters along with sample-specific barcodes. TapeStation and Qubit were used to check library quality and concentration, and 5 ng of each library went into the pool. Sequencing of pooled libraries was carried out on an Illumina HiSeq2500 single-index Rapid Run using 2 x 100 bp reads and custom sequencing primers. Under the source paper's analysis protocol: MiGEC version 1.2.6 was used for UMI-based consensus assembly to correct PCR and sequencing errors. MiXCR version 2.1.1 was used to carry out V(D)J alignment, clonotype assembly and CDR3 extraction. Normalisation of gene usage, clonotype sharing and MAIT/NKT TCR abundance was achieved by analysing the top 1000, 10 000 and 20 000 clonotypes per sample. Diversity was computed as the inverse Simpson index with the vegan R package after downsampling to 27 000 UMIs. Paired Mann-Whitney U tests were applied to discordant twin pairs, with Benjamini-Hochberg correction for multiple testing. Following TCRdb reprocessing, every CDR3 protein sequence forms one entry, and DNA is not provided. It is TCRdb's table, rather than the study itself, that gives the V and J calls and clone size. This sample's records show under 150,000 distinct CDR3 sequences. The ten top clones hold under 2.5% of the sample.

On the study overall, not on this receptor specifically: No single strong signal or clonotype linked to IBD turned up in the results, so the idea that one exists was not supported. Concordant and discordant twins showed no difference in repertoire similarity, possibly because of limited statistical power. The analysis was unable to tell different T cell subtypes apart. IBD patients shared fewer clonotypes with other individuals than healthy twins did, most markedly in patients showing signs of disease activity. Differing immunosuppressive treatments among patients may have added background noise and inter-individual variability to the repertoires. Measured by the inverse Simpson index, TCRbeta repertoire diversity was lower in IBD patients than in their healthy co-twins.

An approximately 2.5 ml peripheral blood sample was drawn into PAXgene tubes per donor and stored at -80°C. Total RNA was isolated from whole blood with the PAXgene blood miRNA kit on an automated QIAcube, without T cell sorting. Deep TCRalpha and TCRbeta repertoire profiling with unique molecular barcoding was performed on peripheral blood of monozygotic twin pairs concordant or discordant for inflammatory bowel disease. Smoking habits were recorded for all twin pairs, and individuals were classified as current, former or never smokers. A note on this clonotype: Which antigen it targets is not known.

The chain is assembled from TRBV3-1 and TRBJ2-4. Sequencing was carried out using blood. This receptor was identified in a human donor with ulcerative colitis or Crohn's disease, or a healthy co-twin of an affected twin (not recorded which). The CDR3 reads CASSPIGATKNIQYF.